This T cell receptor beta chain was recovered during a study of identical twins. TCRdb processed the 5' RACE reads anew with MiXCR; each CDR3 protein has one entry. The repertoire holds 250,000 or so distinct CDR3 sequences, with roughly 13% as singletons. This clonotype was picked up many times. At one boundary the junction diverges from the germline segment, which might be a read error. This CDR3 is built from 15 residues. The germline V gene has CDR1 SSHAT and CDR2 FNYEAQ (reference sequence). This sample also belongs to another study, concerning yellow fever vaccine responses in identical twins.

The chain couples TRBV7-7 to TRBJ2-2; 9 bases align to TRBD1. The TCR originated in a woman aged 18-29 years in good health. Sequencing was done on a sample of memory (CD45RO+) T cells sorted from blood. In DNA, the CDR3 is TGTGCTAGCAGCTTACTTGGACAGGGGCACGGGGAGCTGTTTTTT. This sequence encodes CASSLLGQGHGELFF.